The TCR beta chain described here comes from a study of PD-1 blockade in classical Hodgkin lymphoma. The time point is: cycle 4 day 1 (C4D1), after less than 7 weeks of nivolumab. Each patient relapsed following autologous stem cell transplantation, and prior brentuximab vedotin exposure differed. Best responses fell into complete response, partial response or progressive disease. Method: immunoSEQ multiplex PCR; TCRdb's copy keeps in-frame clones and lacks some. The sample holds approximately 65,000 clones, roughly nine tenths seen once. The TCR originated in a human donor with classical Hodgkin lymphoma. Sample: peripheral blood mononuclear cells (PBMCs), taken before the fourth cycle of nivolumab.

Here the CDR3 reads CASSVDAKGNQPQHF. The CDR3 coding sequence is TGTGCCAGCAGCGTTGACGCCAAGGGAAATCAGCCCCAGCATTTT. The chain recombines TRBV9 with TRBJ1-5; D gene uncertain. The CDR3 length is 15 residues. The V gene lost 2 bases and the J gene lost 4 bases, with 13 bases spanning the gap. CDR1 and CDR2 (germline): SGDLS, YYNGEE.